A selection of T cell receptor beta chains follows, all from one sample in a study of T cell responses to AZD1222 COVID-19 vaccine. The table came from immunoSEQ multiplex PCR; TCRdb's copy has only in-frame clones and leaves some out. This table has roughly 100,000 clones, about 85% appearing once. Material: peripheral blood, obtained 28 days after the second AZD1222 dose. Receptors originate from an adult who received the AZD1222 COVID-19 vaccine. CDR3s include the opening cysteine and the closing phenylalanine or tryptophan. The D gene is left open where the match is weak. Not every row has a clone size; where given, it reads once, few, many or a size class.

v_call	clone_size	j_call	cdr3_length	d_call	cdr3_nt	cdr3_aa
TRBV10-3	NA	TRBJ1-1	13	NA	TGTGCCATCAGTGAGCGGCGGGACACTGAAGCTTTCTTT	CAISERRDTEAFF
TRBV12-3/TRBV12-4	NA	TRBJ1-1	13	TRBD1	TGTGCCAGCAGATTCAGGGGGAGCGCTGAAGCTTTCTTT	CASRFRGSAEAFF
TRBV3-1/TRBV3-2	NA	TRBJ2-5	15	TRBD2	TGTGCCAGCAGCCTCTTAGCGGGACGTGAAGAGACCCAGTACTTC	CASSLLAGREETQYF
TRBV20-1	NA	TRBJ2-1	12	NA	TGCAGTGCTAGTACGGGACTCAATGAGCAGTTCTTC	CSASTGLNEQFF
TRBV4-3	NA	TRBJ2-5	15	TRBD1	TGCGCCAGCAGCCAATCCGGGACAGTACAAGAGACCCAGTACTTC	CASSQSGTVQETQYF
TRBV20-1	NA	TRBJ1-1	13	TRBD1	TGCAGTGCTAGTGAAGGACAGGTCACTGAAGCTTTCTTT	CSASEGQVTEAFF
TRBV25-1	NA	TRBJ2-1	16	TRBD1	TGTGCCAGCAGTGGGATTGGGACAGGGACCACCATGGGGGAGTTCTTC	CASSGIGTGTTMGEFF
TRBV25-1	once	TRBJ2-2	16	TRBD1	TGTGCCAGCTCAAGGCCGGGACAGACGAACACCGGGGAGCTGTTTTTT	CASSRPGQTNTGELFF
TRBV7-2	NA	TRBJ2-3	15	NA	TGTGCCAGCAGCTTATGGGAGTCCAGCACAGATACGCAGTATTTT	CASSLWESSTDTQYF
TRBV7-6	once	TRBJ1-1	15	TRBD1	TGTGCCAGCAGCTTAGAAGACAGGGTTGGCACTGAAGCTTTCTTT	CASSLEDRVGTEAFF
TRBV2	NA	TRBJ1-1	13	NA	TGTGCCAGCAACCTCAAGTTAGGGGTTGAAGCTTTCTTT	CASNLKLGVEAFF
TRBV28	NA	TRBJ1-2	15	NA	TGTGCCAGCAGCCATGGAGCCCAAGTTAACTATGGCTACACCTTC	CASSHGAQVNYGYTF
TRBV19	NA	TRBJ2-7	15	TRBD1	TGTGCCAGTAGTACCCAACCGGGACAGTTCTACGAGCAGTACTTC	CASSTQPGQFYEQYF